This T cell receptor (beta chain) was sequenced in a study of T cells in Graves' hyperthyroidism and ophthalmopathy. Overall study findings and caveats: Ophthalmopathy onset followed model prediction by a median roughly six months. Most thyroid-expanded clonotypes above 0.001 were also found in blood. Ophthalmopathy and stable hyperthyroidism were separated by a 13 V-J model.

A patient was excluded if there was uncontrolled infection, other autoimmune disease, pregnancy or lactation. Comments on this clonotype: Its antigen is still unknown.

Using RNA transcripts as the source, TCR beta CDR3 regions were amplified. TCR CDR3 underwent first-round RT-PCR with the HTBI primer set. From the multiplex PCR reads, TCRdb called clonotypes with MiXCR, one entry per CDR3 protein. The top ten clones hold 15% to 20% of a sample with 450,000 to 700,000 distinct CDR3 sequences, 40% to 55% of them seen once. This CDR3 is 13 amino acids long. Germline V gene lookup returns CDR1 DFQATT and CDR2 SNEGSKA (reference sequence). The V end was cut by 6 bases, the J end by 3 bases, with 14 bases between. Sequences were obtained from peripheral blood or thyroid tissue (not recorded which). J is TRBJ2-5 and V is TRBV20-1; D may be TRBD1 (6 bases). This clonotype originated in an adult woman with Graves' disease, either hyperthyroidism or ophthalmopathy (not recorded which). The CDR3 spells CSAPQGLKETQYF. CDR3 sequence (DNA): TGCAGTGCCCCACAGGGCCTCAAAGAGACCCAGTACTTC.